The 30 T cell receptor beta chains reported below all come from one sample, sequenced in a study of T cell changes during pregnancy in multiple sclerosis. Measured with immunoSEQ multiplex PCR; TCRdb has only the in-frame clones, and not every one. The sample records 55,000 to 80,000 clones, about 93% being singletons. The specimen comprised CD8+ T cells from peripheral blood mononuclear cells, sampled in the second trimester of pregnancy. The receptors originated from a female donor with multiple sclerosis, enrolled in a pregnancy study.

The V call is TRBV5-1, the J call TRBJ2-4; 7 positions match TRBD1. V shed 4 bases, J shed 3 bases, and the junction held 10 bases outside the gene matches. Germline V gives CDR1 SGHRS, CDR2 YFSETQ. The CDR3 is 16 residues long. The CDR3 here is CASSLTGVTVKNIQYF. CDR3 DNA sequence: TGCGCCAGCAGCCTAACAGGGGTGACCGTCAAAAACATTCAGTACTTC.

V is TRBV11-2 and J is TRBJ2-7; TRBD1 aligns across 10 bases. Germline CDR1 SGHAT, CDR2 FQNNGV. Trimming removed 0 bases from V and 3 bases from J; junction bases left unmatched: 5. The CDR3 totals 16 residues. In DNA, the CDR3 is TGTGCCAGCAGCTTAGACGCCGGGACAGGGGACTACGAGCAGTACTTC. The encoded protein is CASSLDAGTGDYEQYF.

The V and J genes are TRBV28 and TRBJ2-3; tentative D call: TRBD2 (5 bases). V lost 6 bases and J 1 base, leaving 17 bases between the germline ends. Germline V gives CDR1 MDHEN, CDR2 SYDVKM. The CDR3 consists of 16 residues. Here the CDR3 DNA reads TGTGCCAGCAGCAACATCCTCGGGGAAGGCACAGATACGCAGTATTTT. Translation gives CASSNILGEGTDTQYF. The full variable domain, rest sourced from reference TRBV28 and TRBJ2-3, is DVKVTQSSRYLVKRTGEKVFLECVQDMDHENMFWYRQDPGLGLRLIYFSYDVKMKEKGDIPEGYSVSREKKERFSLILESASTNQTSMYLCASSNILGEGTDTQYFGPGTRLTVL.

The rearrangement links TRBV6-5 to TRBJ1-1; D uncertain. The CDR3 contains 13 residues. Germline lookup yields CDR1 MNHEY and CDR2 SVGAGI. The V gene lost 7 bases and the J gene lost 1 base, with 10 bases spanning the gap. The DNA of the CDR3 is TGTGCCAGCACCGCTAGTGGGAACACTGAAGCTTTCTTT. The encoded protein is CASTASGNTEAFF.

The V call is TRBV4-1, the J call TRBJ2-7; the match to TRBD1 covers 10 bases. The CDR3 has 17 amino acids. In germline, CDR1 is MGHRA, CDR2 YSYEKL. V lost 5 bases and J lost 3; bases outside the gene matches: 13. CDR3: CASSFRYIGQGDYEQYF. For the CDR3, the DNA is TGCGCCAGCAGCTTCAGATATATAGGACAGGGGGACTACGAGCAGTACTTC.

The chain links TRBV11-2 to TRBJ2-1; 7 bases align to TRBD2. The CDR3 is made up of 14 amino acids. Trimming removed 7 bases from V and 7 bases from J; junction bases left unmatched: 10. CDR1 and CDR2 (germline): SGHAT, FQNNGV. CDR3 DNA: TGTGCCAGCACCCACGAACTAGCGAGGAATGAGCAGTTCTTC. Translating it yields CASTHELARNEQFF.

The chain has TRBV27 and TRBJ2-3, with 11 bases that match TRBD2. The CDR3 is 17 amino acids. The trim removed 3 bases at V and 4 bases at J, leaving 9 bases unmatched. Per germline, CDR1 MNHEY and CDR2 SMNVEV (reference sequence). For the CDR3, the DNA is TGTGCCAGCAGTTTGCAGACTAGCGGGATGGGGGCAGATACGCAGTATTTT. Encoded protein: CASSLQTSGMGADTQYF.

This chain connects TRBV5-4 to TRBJ2-5, with TRBD2 as a possible D gene (6 bases). This CDR3 spans 14 amino acids. V lost 4 bases to trimming and J lost 1 base, with 11 bases between them. The germline V gene has CDR1 SGHNT and CDR2 YYREEE (reference sequence). The CDR3 nucleotides read TGTGCCAGCAGCGCGGACTACCGCCAAGAGACCCAGTACTTC. Translated: CASSADYRQETQYF.

The chain is built from TRBV27 and TRBJ2-3; D is possibly TRBD1 (5 bases). CDR3 length: 15 residues. V gave up 1 base and J gave up 0 bases, with 8 bases separating them. From germline, CDR1 is MNHEY and CDR2 SMNVEV (reference sequence). In DNA, the CDR3 is TGTGCCAGCAGTTTATTCTACAGGAGCACAGATACGCAGTATTTT. Amino acid sequence: CASSLFYRSTDTQYF.

The chain recombines TRBV5-6 with TRBJ2-1; D is undetermined. CDR1 and CDR2 (germline): SGHDT, YYEEEE. Trimming stripped 0 bases from V and 6 bases from J, with 4 bases between. There are 12 residues in the CDR3. CDR3 in DNA: TGTGCCAGCAGCTTGGGGCTCAATGAGCAGTTCTTC. Its translation is CASSLGLNEQFF. Full variable domain (rest looked up from reference TRBV5-6 and TRBJ2-1): DAGVTQSPTHLIKTRGQQVTLRCSPKSGHDTVSWYQQALGQGPQFIFQYYEEEERQRGNFPDRFSGHQFPNYSSELNVNALLLGDSALYLCASSLGLNEQFFGPGTRLTVL.

The table lists this clone with a count of one. The chain links TRBV2 to TRBJ2-3, with TRBD1 matching over 10 bases. The length of the CDR3 is 15 residues. The V gene end was trimmed by 4 bases and the J gene end by 8 bases; junction bases not matched to a gene: 9. The germline CDR1 and CDR2 sequences are SNHLY and FYNNEI. This chain's CDR3 is CASSGGQGMWGTQYF. The CDR3 region has the DNA TGTGCCAGCAGTGGGGGACAGGGGATGTGGGGTACGCAGTATTTT.

This sequence joins TRBV2 and TRBJ2-3, with unresolved D. The germline V and J ends were trimmed by 7 bases and 6 bases, with 14 bases remaining between them. Germline assignment: CDR1 SNHLY and CDR2 FYNNEI. The CDR3 loop spans 13 amino acids. CDR3 in amino acids: CASTSDGRDTQYF. The CDR3 region has the DNA TGTGCCAGCACTTCTGATGGCAGGGATACGCAGTATTTT.

The chain is built from TRBV5-6 and TRBJ2-3; TRBD2 is a possible D gene (5 bases). Germline V gene lookup returns CDR1 SGHDT and CDR2 YYEEEE. The CDR3 is 17 amino acids. Trimming stripped 3 bases from V and 3 bases from J, with 20 bases between. The CDR3 sequence is CASSSLETGGLTDTQYF. CDR3 nucleotides: TGTGCCAGCAGCTCTCTCGAGACTGGAGGTTTGACAGATACGCAGTATTTT. Together with reference TRBV5-6 and TRBJ2-3, the CDR3 gives the full variable domain: DAGVTQSPTHLIKTRGQQVTLRCSPKSGHDTVSWYQQALGQGPQFIFQYYEEEERQRGNFPDRFSGHQFPNYSSELNVNALLLGDSALYLCASSSLETGGLTDTQYFGPGTRLTVL.

The chain carries TRBV19 and TRBJ1-3; D is possibly TRBD1 (6 bases). CDR1 is LNHDA and CDR2 is SQIVND in the germline V gene (reference sequence). CDR3 length: 16 amino acids. V lost 2 bases and J lost 0, with 11 bases in between. The CDR3: CASSISAGASGNTIYF. The CDR3 DNA reads as TGTGCCAGTAGTATATCCGCAGGGGCCTCTGGAAACACCATATATTTT.

This chain uses TRBV6-1 with TRBJ1-1, with D perhaps matching TRBD1 (6 bases). Trimming took 4 bases from V and 2 from J, leaving 26 bases between them. Germline V gene lookup returns CDR1 MNHNS and CDR2 SASEGT. The CDR3 has 19 amino acids. The CDR3 nucleotides read TGTGCCAGCAGTGTTGCCGCACATCCAGGGGCCGGGATCAACACTGAAGCTTTCTTT. As protein: CASSVAAHPGAGINTEAFF.

The CDR3 sequence is CSVGEGSGSYNEQFF. In DNA, the CDR3 is TGCAGCGTTGGAGAGGGCAGTGGATCCTACAATGAGCAGTTCTTC. The rearrangement links TRBV29-1 to TRBJ2-1, with D perhaps TRBD2 (5 bases). The V and J ends lost 4 bases and 1 base respectively, with 14 bases between them. Germline-derived CDR1 and CDR2 are SQVTM and ANQGSEA. The CDR3 loop spans 15 amino acids.

This chain uses TRBV15 with TRBJ1-5, with D unresolved. Looked up from germline, CDR1 is LNHNV and CDR2 is YYDKDF (reference sequence). This CDR3 has 15 residues. The V end lost 1 base, the J end lost 0 bases, and 7 bases lay between the germline ends. In DNA form, the CDR3 reads TGTGCCACCAGCAGAGGCGAAAATAGCAATCAGCCCCAGCATTTT. Its protein is CATSRGENSNQPQHF.

The chain couples TRBV4-1 to TRBJ1-2; TRBD1 agrees at 8 bases. Germline values: CDR1 MGHRA, CDR2 YSYEKL. Trimming removed 3 bases from V and 7 bases from J; junction bases left unmatched: 10. The CDR3 contains 15 residues. The CDR3 nucleotides are TGCGCCAGCAGCCATGAGACAGGGGCCCCGATTGGCTACACCTTC. This encodes CASSHETGAPIGYTF.

This clone occurred once. The V and J genes are TRBV5-6 and TRBJ1-3; perhaps TRBD1 as D (6 bases). V dropped 4 bases and J dropped 0 bases, with 17 bases sitting between them. The CDR3 runs 17 residues. Germline values: CDR1 SGHDT, CDR2 YYEEEE. CDR3 sequence: CASSPYGDTFSGNTIYF. CDR3 in DNA: TGTGCCAGCAGCCCCTATGGGGACACCTTCTCTGGAAACACCATATATTTT.

This clone was counted a single time. The rearrangement uses TRBV5-3 and TRBJ2-7; 8 nucleotides line up with TRBD1. TRBV5-3 carries the ORF label, with uncertain function. The CDR3 length is 18 residues. Trimming cost V 4 bases and J 2 bases; bases outside gene matches: 17. The CDR3 loop is CARSLLGTGPLRTYEQYF. CDR3 nucleotide sequence: TGTGCCAGAAGCCTCCTCGGGACAGGACCCTTAAGGACCTACGAGCAGTACTTC.

The V gene is TRBV5-4, the J gene TRBJ1-5, with 10 bases identical to TRBD1. Germline V gene data show CDR1 as SGHNT and CDR2 as YYREEE (reference sequence). The CDR3 spans 15 residues. J lost 5 bases, V lost 4 bases, and 6 bases had no gene match. This chain's CDR3 is CASSLGTGADQPQHF. The DNA for the CDR3 is TGTGCCAGCAGCCTAGGGACAGGGGCCGATCAGCCCCAGCATTTT.

V usage is TRBV7-9 and J usage is TRBJ2-7, with 13 nucleotides matching TRBD2. Germline trimming cut 4 bases from V and 4 bases from J; bases unmatched to any gene: 7. The CDR3 consists of 16 residues. CDR1 SEHNR and CDR2 FQNEAQ come from the germline V gene (reference sequence). CDR3 region: CASSSMPGLAGYEQYF. The CDR3 nucleotides read TGTGCCAGCAGCTCGATGCCGGGACTAGCGGGATACGAGCAGTACTTC.

This clone has a single count. The CDR3 region has the DNA TGTGCCAGCAGCCAAGACCGACTAGCTAACAATGAGCAGTTCTTC. As protein: CASSQDRLANNEQFF. The chain links TRBV4-2 to TRBJ2-1; 7 nucleotides agree with TRBD2. The CDR3 is 15 residues long. Germline V lookup: CDR1 LGHNA, CDR2 YNFKEQ. V was pared by 0 bases and J by 5 bases, with 4 bases of the junction left unmatched.

The rearrangement links TRBV6-5 to TRBJ2-5; no reliable D call. This CDR3 spans 14 amino acids. Looked up from germline, CDR1 is MNHEY and CDR2 is SVGAGI. V dropped 6 bases and J dropped 1 base, with 12 bases sitting between them. This CDR3 is CASSPSLSQETQYF. The CDR3 DNA follows: TGTGCCAGCAGCCCCTCCCTAAGCCAAGAGACCCAGTACTTC.

The gene calls are TRBV2 and TRBJ2-2; 8 nucleotides match TRBD1. Germline CDR1 is SNHLY and CDR2 is FYNNEI. CDR3 length: 15 residues. The trim removed 6 bases at V and 5 bases at J, leaving 8 bases unmatched. The CDR3 coding sequence is TGTGCCAGCAGGACAGGGGTCAGTTTGACCGGGGAGCTGTTTTTT. Protein product: CASRTGVSLTGELFF. The complete variable domain, with remaining parts taken from reference TRBV2 and TRBJ2-2, reads EPEVTQTPSHQVTQMGQEVILRCVPISNHLYFYWYRQILGQKVEFLVSFYNNEISEKSEIFDDQFSVERPDGSNFTLKIRSTKLEDSAMYFCASRTGVSLTGELFFGEGSRLTVL.

The chain joins TRBV9 to TRBJ2-7; no clear D gene. The CDR3 is made up of 13 amino acids. V was shortened by 4 bases and J by 2 bases, with 10 bases between the two germline ends. Germline V gene data show CDR1 as SGDLS and CDR2 as YYNGEE. DNA for the CDR3: TGTGCCAGCAGCCCCCGACTTACCTACGAGCAGTACTTC. This translates into CASSPRLTYEQYF.

The chain recombines TRBV5-6 with TRBJ2-7; D is uncertain. Per germline, CDR1 SGHDT and CDR2 YYEEEE. The CDR3 spans 13 residues. V lost 0 bases and J 1 base, leaving 5 bases between the germline ends. CDR3 loop: CASSLVQSYEQYF. CDR3 coding DNA: TGTGCCAGCAGCTTGGTGCAGTCCTACGAGCAGTACTTC. The variable domain in full, with the rest retrieved from reference TRBV5-6 and TRBJ2-7, is DAGVTQSPTHLIKTRGQQVTLRCSPKSGHDTVSWYQQALGQGPQFIFQYYEEEERQRGNFPDRFSGHQFPNYSSELNVNALLLGDSALYLCASSLVQSYEQYFGPGTRLTVT.

The gene calls are TRBV19 and TRBJ2-3; 10 nucleotides agree with TRBD1. CDR1 and CDR2 (germline): LNHDA, SQIVND (reference sequence). V shed 3 bases and J 4 bases; nucleotides not matched to a gene: 10. The CDR3 extends over 17 amino acids. The CDR3 bases are TGTGCCAGTAGTATCCCTAGATGGGACAGGGGACCAGATACGCAGTATTTT. As protein: CASSIPRWDRGPDTQYF.

The V gene is TRBV4-1, the J gene TRBJ2-1, with TRBD2 matching 13 bases. This CDR3 comprises 16 residues. Germline V gives CDR1 MGHRA, CDR2 YSYEKL. V shed 4 bases, J shed 6 bases, and the junction held 6 bases outside the gene matches. The CDR3 sequence is CASSPHGTSGINEQFF. CDR3 bases: TGCGCCAGCAGCCCACATGGGACTAGCGGGATCAATGAGCAGTTCTTC.

The chain has TRBV4-3 and TRBJ2-1, with 9 bases fitting TRBD1. CDR3 length: 15 amino acids. CDR1 and CDR2 from the germline V gene are LGHNA and YSLEER. Trimming at V came to 0 bases and at J to 3 bases, leaving 0 bases not matched to a gene. In DNA, the CDR3 is TGCGCCAGCAGCCAAGAGGGACAGGGCTACAATGAGCAGTTCTTC. Translation: CASSQEGQGYNEQFF.